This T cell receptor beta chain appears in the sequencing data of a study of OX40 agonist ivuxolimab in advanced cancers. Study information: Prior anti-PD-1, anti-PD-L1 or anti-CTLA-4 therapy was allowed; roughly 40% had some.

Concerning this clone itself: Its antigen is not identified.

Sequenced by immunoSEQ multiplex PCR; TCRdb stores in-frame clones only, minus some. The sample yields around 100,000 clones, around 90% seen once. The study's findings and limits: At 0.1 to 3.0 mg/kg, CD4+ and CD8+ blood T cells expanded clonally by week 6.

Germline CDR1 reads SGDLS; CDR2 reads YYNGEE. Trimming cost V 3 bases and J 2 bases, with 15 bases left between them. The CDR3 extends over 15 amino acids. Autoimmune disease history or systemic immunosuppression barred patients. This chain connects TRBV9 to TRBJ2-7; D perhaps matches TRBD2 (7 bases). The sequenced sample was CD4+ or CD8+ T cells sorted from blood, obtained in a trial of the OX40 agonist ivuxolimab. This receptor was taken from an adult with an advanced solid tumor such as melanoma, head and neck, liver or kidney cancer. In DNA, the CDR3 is TGTGCCAGCAGCGAGGGGGGGACCGGTGCCTACGAGCAGTACTTC. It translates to CASSEGGTGAYEQYF.